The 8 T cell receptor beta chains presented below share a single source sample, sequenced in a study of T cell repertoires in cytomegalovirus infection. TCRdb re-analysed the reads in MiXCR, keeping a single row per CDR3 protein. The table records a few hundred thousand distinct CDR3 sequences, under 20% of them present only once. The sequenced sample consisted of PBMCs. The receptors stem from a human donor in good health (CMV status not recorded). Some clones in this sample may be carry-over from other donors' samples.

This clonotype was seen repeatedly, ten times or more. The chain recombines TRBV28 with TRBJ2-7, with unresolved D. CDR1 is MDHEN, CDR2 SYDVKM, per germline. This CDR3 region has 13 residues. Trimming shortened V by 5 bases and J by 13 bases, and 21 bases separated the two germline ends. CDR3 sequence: CASSKTANQRFYF. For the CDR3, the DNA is TGTGCCAGCAGTAAGACGGCCAACCAAAGATTTTACTTC.

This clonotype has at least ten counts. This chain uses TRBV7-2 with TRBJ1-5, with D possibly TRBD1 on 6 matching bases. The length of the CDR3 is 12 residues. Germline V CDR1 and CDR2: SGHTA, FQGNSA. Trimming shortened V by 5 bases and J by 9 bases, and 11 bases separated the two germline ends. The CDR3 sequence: CASSLGGPPQHF. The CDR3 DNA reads TGTGCCAGCAGCCTGGGGGGGCCGCCCCAGCATTTT.

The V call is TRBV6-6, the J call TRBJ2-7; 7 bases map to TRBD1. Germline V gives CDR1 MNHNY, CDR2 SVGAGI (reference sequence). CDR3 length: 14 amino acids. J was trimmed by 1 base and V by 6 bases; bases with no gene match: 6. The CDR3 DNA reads TGTGCCAGCAGCCCCGGACAGGTTTCCTACGAGCAGTACTTC. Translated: CASSPGQVSYEQYF.

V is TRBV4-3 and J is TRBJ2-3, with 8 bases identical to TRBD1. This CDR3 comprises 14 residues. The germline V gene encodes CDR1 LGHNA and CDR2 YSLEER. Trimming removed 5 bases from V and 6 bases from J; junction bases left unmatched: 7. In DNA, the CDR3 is TGCGCCAGCAGCTACACAGGGGGAACGGATACGCAGTATTTT. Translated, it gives CASSYTGGTDTQYF.

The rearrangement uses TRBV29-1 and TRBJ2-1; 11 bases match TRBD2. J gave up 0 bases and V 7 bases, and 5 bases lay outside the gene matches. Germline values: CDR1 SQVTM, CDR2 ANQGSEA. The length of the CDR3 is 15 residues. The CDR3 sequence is CSAPGLAASYNEQFF. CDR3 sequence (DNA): TGCAGCGCTCCGGGACTAGCGGCCTCCTACAATGAGCAGTTCTTC.

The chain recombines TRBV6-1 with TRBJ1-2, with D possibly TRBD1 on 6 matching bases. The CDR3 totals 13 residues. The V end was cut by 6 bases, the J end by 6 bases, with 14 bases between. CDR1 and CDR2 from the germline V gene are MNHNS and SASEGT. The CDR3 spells CASSLITGNGYTF. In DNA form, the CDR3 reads TGTGCCAGCAGCCTCATTACAGGGAATGGCTACACCTTC.

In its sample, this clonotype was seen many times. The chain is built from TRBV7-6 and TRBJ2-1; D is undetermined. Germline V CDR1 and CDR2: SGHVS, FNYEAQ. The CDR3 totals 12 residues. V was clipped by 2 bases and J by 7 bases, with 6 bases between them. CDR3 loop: CASSLQRNEQFF. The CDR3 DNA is TGTGCCAGCAGCTTACAACGGAATGAGCAGTTCTTC.

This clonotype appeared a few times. CDR3 sequence: CSARKTGGRETQYF. Written as DNA, the CDR3 is TGCAGTGCTAGAAAAACAGGGGGAAGGGAGACCCAGTACTTC. This chain joins TRBV20-1 and TRBJ2-5, with 8 bases lining up with TRBD1. Per germline, CDR1 DFQATT and CDR2 SNEGSKA (reference sequence). V lost 2 bases and J lost 5; bases outside the gene matches: 7. This CDR3 is built from 14 residues.